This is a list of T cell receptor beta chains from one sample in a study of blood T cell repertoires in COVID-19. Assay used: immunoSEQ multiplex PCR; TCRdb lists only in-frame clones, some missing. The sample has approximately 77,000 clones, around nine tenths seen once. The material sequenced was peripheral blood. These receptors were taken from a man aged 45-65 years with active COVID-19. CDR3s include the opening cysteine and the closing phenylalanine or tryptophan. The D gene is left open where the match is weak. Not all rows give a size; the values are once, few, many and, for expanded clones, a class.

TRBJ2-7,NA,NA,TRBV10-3,CAISEGTTAYEQYF,TGTGCCATCAGTGAAGGGACAACAGCCTACGAGCAGTACTTC
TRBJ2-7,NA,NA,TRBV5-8,CASSTHRGQYF,TGTGCCAGCAGCACGCACCGGGGGCAGTACTTC
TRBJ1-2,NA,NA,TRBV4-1,CASSQDFTERYGYTF,TGCGCCAGCAGCCAAGATTTTACAGAACGATATGGCTACACCTTC
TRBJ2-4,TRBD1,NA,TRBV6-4,CASTTGAVSGNIQYF,TGTGCCAGCACTACAGGGGCGGTTTCAGGCAACATTCAGTACTTC
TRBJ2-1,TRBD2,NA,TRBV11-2,CASSHPTSGSLGVEQFF,TGTGCCAGCAGCCACCCGACTAGCGGGAGTCTTGGAGTTGAGCAGTTCTTC
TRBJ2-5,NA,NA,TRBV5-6,CASSLGDRGVGTQYF,TGTGCCAGCAGCTTAGGCGACAGAGGCGTAGGGACCCAGTACTTC
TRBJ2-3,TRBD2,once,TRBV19,CASGLAGVGAQYF,TGTGCCAGTGGTCTAGCGGGAGTGGGGGCGCAGTATTTT
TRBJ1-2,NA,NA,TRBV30,CAWSAGVNGYTF,TGTGCCTGGAGTGCCGGGGTTAATGGCTACACCTTC
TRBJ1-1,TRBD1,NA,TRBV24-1,CATSTGGGTEAFF,TGTGCCACCAGTACAGGGGGCGGAACTGAAGCTTTCTTT
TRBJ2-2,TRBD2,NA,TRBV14,CASSRAGLAGSTGELFF,TGTGCCAGCAGCCGAGCCGGACTAGCGGGATCCACCGGGGAGCTGTTTTTT
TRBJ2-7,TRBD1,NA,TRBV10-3,CAISVGDRGSYEQYF,TGTGCCATCAGTGTCGGGGACAGGGGCTCCTACGAGCAGTACTTC
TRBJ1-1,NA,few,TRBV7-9,CASSRPGPTEAFF,TGTGCCAGCAGCAGACCTGGGCCCACTGAAGCTTTCTTT
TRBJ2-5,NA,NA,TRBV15,CATRRQQETQYF,TGTGCCACCAGGCGACAACAGGAGACCCAGTACTTC
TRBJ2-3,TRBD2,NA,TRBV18,CASSLGLVEENTQYF,TGTGCCAGCTCACTGGGACTAGTGGAGGAAAATACGCAGTATTTT
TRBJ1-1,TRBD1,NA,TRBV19,CASSTGIAEAFF,TGTGCCAGTTCGACAGGGATAGCTGAAGCTTTCTTT
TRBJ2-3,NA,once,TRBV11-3,CASSPRDRGLAGGSTDTQYF,TGTGCCAGCAGCCCCCGGGACAGGGGGCTAGCGGGGGGAAGCACAGATACGCAGTATTTT
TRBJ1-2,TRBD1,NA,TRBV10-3,CAISESIQGNLAGYTF,TGTGCCATCAGTGAGTCGATACAGGGGAATTTAGCAGGCTACACCTTC
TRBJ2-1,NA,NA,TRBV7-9,CASSLGKNRAHGQFF,TGTGCCAGCAGCTTAGGGAAAAACAGGGCCCACGGGCAGTTCTTC
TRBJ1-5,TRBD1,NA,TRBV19,CASSIGTGLSQPQHF,TGTGCCAGTAGTATAGGGACAGGGCTAAGTCAGCCCCAGCATTTT
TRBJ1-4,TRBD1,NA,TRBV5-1,CASSVTGTGNEKLFF,TGCGCCAGCAGTGTGACCGGGACAGGCAACGAAAAACTGTTTTTT
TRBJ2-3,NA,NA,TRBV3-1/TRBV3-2,CASSRQGGDTQYF,TGTGCCAGCAGCCGACAAGGGGGAGATACGCAGTATTTT
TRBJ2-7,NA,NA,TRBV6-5,CASSQAAGSSYEQYF,TGTGCCAGCAGCCAAGCCGCGGGGAGCTCCTACGAGCAGTACTTC